This is a list of T cell receptor beta chains from one sample in a study of shared clonotypes between healthy human individuals. Some clones are missing from TCRdb's copy, which holds only in-frame ones; the method was immunoSEQ multiplex PCR. Counted here are more than 1.2 million clones, about 98.5% occurring once; the ten biggest clones make up roughly 0.35%. Sequenced: naive CD4+ T cells sorted from blood. These receptors originate from a man aged 25-45 years in good health. Each CDR3 is given with its conserved first and last residue. Fields, in order: D gene, V gene, J gene, clone size, CDR3 DNA, CDR3 protein. The D gene is left open where the match is weak. Size tells how often a clone was seen (once, few, many) or the class of an expanded clone, and some rows leave it out.

.	TRBV5-4	TRBJ1-1	.	TGTGCCAGCAGCCTCCCAGGGGAAGTGAACACTGAAGCTTTCTTT	CASSLPGEVNTEAFF
.	TRBV28	TRBJ2-2	.	TGTGCCAGCAGTTTGAGGACTGTCAACACCGGGGAGCTGTTTTTT	CASSLRTVNTGELFF
.	TRBV7-2	TRBJ2-7	.	TGTGCCAGCAGCACGACCGTGGGGCTGTACGAGCAGTACTTC	CASSTTVGLYEQYF
.	TRBV18	TRBJ1-5	.	TGTGCCAGCTCACCCTCCGGGACGGTTAGCAATCAGCCCCAGCATTTT	CASSPSGTVSNQPQHF
.	TRBV6-1	TRBJ1-4	once	TGTGCCAGCTCCCCAACAACTAATGAAAAACTGTTTTTT	CASSPTTNEKLFF
.	TRBV13	TRBJ2-5	.	TGTGCCAGCAGCTTAATATACCGACGGGTGGCCTCCGGGACCCAGTACTTC	CASSLIYRRVASGTQYF
TRBD2	TRBV7-2	TRBJ2-2	.	TGTGCCAGCAGCTTATTACCCGGGAGGTGGATCACCGGGGAGCTGTTTTTT	CASSLLPGRWITGELFF
.	TRBV4-1	TRBJ1-1	.	TGCGCCAGCAGCCCTACGGGACACTTGAACACTGAAGCTTTCTTT	CASSPTGHLNTEAFF
TRBD1	TRBV7-8	TRBJ2-5	.	TGTGCCAGCACCCACCTTCGACAGGGATTTGAAGAGACCCAGTACTTC	CASTHLRQGFEETQYF
.	TRBV10-1	TRBJ2-2	.	TGCGCCAGCAGTGCAGGAGTTAGTGGGGAGCTGTTTTTT	CASSAGVSGELFF
.	TRBV6-4	TRBJ2-1	.	TGTGCCAGCAGTGTTGAGACCTCCTACAATGAGCAGTTCTTC	CASSVETSYNEQFF
.	TRBV5-1	TRBJ2-5	once	TGCGCCAGCAGCTCGGACCTCTCGGCGAGGACCCAGTACTTC	CASSSDLSARTQYF
TRBD1	TRBV5-1	TRBJ2-7	.	TGCGCCAGCAGCATCGGGACAGACGAGCAGTACTTC	CASSIGTDEQYF
.	TRBV10-2	TRBJ2-3	once	TGCGCCAGCCACCCGGCCGGGTCGGCAGATACGCAGTATTTT	CASHPAGSADTQYF
.	TRBV10-3	TRBJ2-6	.	TGTGCCATCAGTGAGTATAAGCGAGGGTCGCTGGAAGAGCCTCGCTCTGGGGCCAACGTCCTGACTTTC	CAISEYKRGSLEEPRSGANVLTF
.	TRBV5-1	TRBJ2-5	.	TGCGCCAGCAGCTTGGCCCCGGGAACCGAGGCGGAGACCCAGTACTTC	CASSLAPGTEAETQYF
.	TRBV6-5	TRBJ2-2	.	TGTGCCAGCAGTTACACGACACTTAGCACCGGGGAGCTGTTTTTT	CASSYTTLSTGELFF
.	TRBV7-6	TRBJ2-3	.	TGTGCCAGCAGCTTAGTTCCGCAGACCCTCGATGTTCCAGATACGCAGTATTTT	CASSLVPQTLDVPDTQYF
.	TRBV9	TRBJ1-2	.	TGTGCCAGCACTGGGACTCCGGCGGACTATGGCTACACCTTC	CASTGTPADYGYTF
.	TRBV19	TRBJ1-1	.	TGTGCCAGTAGTGGGGCAAGGCGGACGAACACTGAAGCTTTCTTT	CASSGARRTNTEAFF
.	TRBV6-5	TRBJ1-1	.	TGTGCCAGCCGGGCGGACAGTATTAACACTGAAGCTTTCTTT	CASRADSINTEAFF